The rows below give T cell receptor beta chains drawn from one sample of a study of T cell responses to AZD1222 COVID-19 vaccine. Here immunoSEQ multiplex PCR was the method, and the copy in TCRdb shows in-frame clones only, minus some. The sample consists of 70,000 to 95,000 clones, under 90% of them appearing once. The input for sequencing was peripheral blood, taken on day 0 of MenACWY control vaccination. The source of these receptors is an adult in good health. CDR3s include the opening cysteine and the closing phenylalanine or tryptophan. D genes are given only for firm matches. Not every row has a clone size; where given, it reads once, few, many or a size class.

d_call j_call v_call clone_size cdr3_aa cdr3_nt
TRBD2 TRBJ2-1 TRBV6-6 . CASSYRLAGGNEQFF TGTGCCAGCAGTTACAGACTAGCGGGGGGGAATGAGCAGTTCTTC
. TRBJ1-2 TRBV29-1 . CSVEDAPGMGYTF TGCAGCGTTGAAGATGCCCCAGGGATGGGCTACACCTTC
TRBD2 TRBJ2-3 TRBV5-6 once CASSSTGRGGNTQYF TGTGCCAGCAGCTCCACCGGGCGGGGGGGCAATACGCAGTATTTT
. TRBJ1-5 TRBV6-2/TRBV6-3 . CASSYSTQFNQPQHF TGTGCCAGCAGTTACTCGACTCAGTTCAATCAGCCCCAGCATTTT
. TRBJ2-5 TRBV4-3 . CASSPKLGSSTQYF TGCGCCAGCAGCCCAAAACTAGGGTCGTCGACCCAGTACTTC
. TRBJ1-2 TRBV6-1 . CASSEGQYGYTF TGTGCCAGCAGTGAAGGGCAGTATGGCTACACCTTC
. TRBJ2-7 TRBV5-6 few CASSPNSYEQYF TGTGCCAGCAGCCCTAACTCCTACGAGCAGTACTTC
. TRBJ2-2 TRBV5-5 . CASSLRGAGGVGDTGELFF TGTGCCAGCAGCCTGCGGGGGGCAGGGGGCGTTGGTGACACCGGGGAGCTGTTTTTT
. TRBJ1-1 TRBV14 . CASSQGRARFTEAFF TGTGCCAGCAGCCAGGGGAGGGCTCGGTTCACTGAAGCTTTCTTT
TRBD2 TRBJ2-2 TRBV7-8 . CASSFEAGGPSTGELFF TGTGCCAGCAGCTTCGAAGCGGGGGGCCCGAGCACCGGGGAGCTGTTTTTT
TRBD1 TRBJ1-2 TRBV7-9 few CASSLGTGGANGYTF TGTGCCAGCAGCCTTGGGACAGGGGGCGCCAATGGCTACACCTTC
. TRBJ2-7 TRBV5-4 . CASSPGSDVSHEQYF TGTGCCAGCAGCCCGGGTAGCGACGTGTCCCACGAGCAGTACTTC
. TRBJ1-1 TRBV6-5 once CASSPQYTEAFF TGTGCCAGCAGCCCCCAGTACACTGAAGCTTTCTTT
. TRBJ1-1 TRBV13 . CASSLGRPGDTEAFF TGTGCCAGCAGCTTAGGCCGGCCAGGGGACACTGAAGCTTTCTTT
. TRBJ1-3 TRBV5-6 . CASSLAGVGGNTIYF TGTGCCAGCAGCTTGGCCGGGGTGGGAGGAAACACCATATATTTT
. TRBJ2-3 TRBV7-2 . CASSSLGLTDTQYF TGTGCCAGCAGCTCTCTGGGACTCACAGATACGCAGTATTTT
. TRBJ2-3 TRBV6-5 . CASSYSNGQYF TGTGCCAGCAGTTACTCGAACGGGCAGTATTTT
. TRBJ1-5 TRBV15 few CATSRDPGSNQPQHF TGTGCCACCAGCAGAGATCCGGGAAGCAATCAGCCCCAGCATTTT
. TRBJ1-2 TRBV6-5 . CASSTTGRGYGYTF TGTGCCAGCAGTACAACAGGGAGAGGCTATGGCTACACCTTC
. TRBJ1-2 TRBV5-5 . CASSLEGRTYGYTF TGTGCCAGCAGCTTGGAAGGCAGGACTTATGGCTACACCTTC
. TRBJ1-2 TRBV6-5 once CAGFPGRFYGYTF TGTGCCGGCTTCCCAGGTCGCTTCTATGGCTACACCTTC
. TRBJ1-1 TRBV11-2 once CASSLWDKEGTEAFF TGTGCCAGCAGCTTATGGGACAAGGAGGGCACTGAAGCTTTCTTT
TRBD2 TRBJ2-1 TRBV9 . CASSVATRAGGLDEQFF TGTGCCAGCAGCGTAGCTACAAGGGCGGGGGGTCTCGATGAGCAGTTCTTC
. TRBJ1-5 TRBV5-6 . CASSLAFSGPNQPQHF TGTGCCAGCAGCTTGGCTTTTTCGGGGCCAAATCAGCCCCAGCATTTT
TRBD1 TRBJ1-1 TRBV7-7 . CAVWDRLNTEAFF TGTGCTGTATGGGACAGACTAAACACTGAAGCTTTCTTT
TRBD2 TRBJ2-3 TRBV7-6 . CASSLPSGGYTDTQYF TGTGCCAGCAGCCTTCCTAGCGGGGGATACACAGATACGCAGTATTTT
TRBD2 TRBJ2-1 TRBV7-2 . CASSFLAGEPYNEQFF TGTGCCAGCAGCTTCTTAGCGGGGGAACCTTACAATGAGCAGTTCTTC
. TRBJ2-1 TRBV4-2 . CASSQDLVLGVNEQFF TGTGCCAGCAGCCAAGATTTGGTCCTAGGGGTCAATGAGCAGTTCTTC
. TRBJ1-3 TRBV19 . CASSIGDGNTIYF TGTGCCAGTAGTATTGGGGACGGAAACACCATATATTTT